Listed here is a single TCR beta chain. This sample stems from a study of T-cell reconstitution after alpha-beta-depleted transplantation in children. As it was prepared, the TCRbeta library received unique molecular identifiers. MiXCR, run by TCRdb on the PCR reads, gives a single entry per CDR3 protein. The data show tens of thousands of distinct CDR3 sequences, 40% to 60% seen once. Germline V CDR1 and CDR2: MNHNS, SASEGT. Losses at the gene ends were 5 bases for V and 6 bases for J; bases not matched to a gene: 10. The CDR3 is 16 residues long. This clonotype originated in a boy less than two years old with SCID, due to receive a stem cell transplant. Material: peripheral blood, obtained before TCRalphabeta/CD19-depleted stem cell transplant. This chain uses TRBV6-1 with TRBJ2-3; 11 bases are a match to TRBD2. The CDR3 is CASSTRLAGNTDTQYF. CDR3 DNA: TGTGCCAGCAGTACCAGACTAGCGGGGAATACTGATACGCAGTATTTT.